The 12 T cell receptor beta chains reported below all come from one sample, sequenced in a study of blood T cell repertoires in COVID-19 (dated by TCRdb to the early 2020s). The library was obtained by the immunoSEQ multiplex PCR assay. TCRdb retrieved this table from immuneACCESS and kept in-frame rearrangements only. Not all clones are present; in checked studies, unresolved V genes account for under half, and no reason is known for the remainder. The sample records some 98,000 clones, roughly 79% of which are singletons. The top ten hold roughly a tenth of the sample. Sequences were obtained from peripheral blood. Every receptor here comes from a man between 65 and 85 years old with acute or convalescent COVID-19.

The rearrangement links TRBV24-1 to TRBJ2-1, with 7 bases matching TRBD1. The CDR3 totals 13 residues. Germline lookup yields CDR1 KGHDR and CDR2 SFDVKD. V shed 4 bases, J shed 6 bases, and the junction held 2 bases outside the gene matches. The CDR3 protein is CATSDGTVNEQFF. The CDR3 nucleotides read TGTGCCACCAGTGACGGGACAGTCAATGAGCAGTTCTTC.

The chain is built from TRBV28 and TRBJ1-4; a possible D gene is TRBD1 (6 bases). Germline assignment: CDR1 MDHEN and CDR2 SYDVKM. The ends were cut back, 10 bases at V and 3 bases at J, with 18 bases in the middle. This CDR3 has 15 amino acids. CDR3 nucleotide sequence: TGTGCCACGATGGACAGCGGAAGGGCTAATGAAAAACTGTTTTTT. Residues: CATMDSGRANEKLFF. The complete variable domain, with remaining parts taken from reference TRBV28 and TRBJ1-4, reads DVKVTQSSRYLVKRTGEKVFLECVQDMDHENMFWYRQDPGLGLRLIYFSYDVKMKEKGDIPEGYSVSREKKERFSLILESASTNQTSMYLCATMDSGRANEKLFFGSGTQLSVL.

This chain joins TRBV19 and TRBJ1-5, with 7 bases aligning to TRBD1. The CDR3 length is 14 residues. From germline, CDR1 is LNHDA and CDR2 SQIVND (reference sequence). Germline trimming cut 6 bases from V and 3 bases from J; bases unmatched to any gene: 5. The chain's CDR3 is CASSGGQANQPQHF. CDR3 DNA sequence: TGTGCCAGTAGCGGAGGACAGGCCAATCAGCCCCAGCATTTT. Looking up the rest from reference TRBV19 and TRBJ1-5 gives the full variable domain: DGGITQSPKYLFRKEGQNVTLSCEQNLNHDAMYWYRQDPGQGLRLIYYSQIVNDFQKGDIAEGYSVSREKKESFPLTVTSAQKNPTAFYLCASSGGQANQPQHFGDGTRLSIL.

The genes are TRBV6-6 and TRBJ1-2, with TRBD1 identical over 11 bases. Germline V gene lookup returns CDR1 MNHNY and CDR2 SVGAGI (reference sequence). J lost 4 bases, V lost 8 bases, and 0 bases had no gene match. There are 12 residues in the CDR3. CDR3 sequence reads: CASGTGGYGYTF. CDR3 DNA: TGTGCCAGCGGGACAGGGGGCTATGGCTACACCTTC.

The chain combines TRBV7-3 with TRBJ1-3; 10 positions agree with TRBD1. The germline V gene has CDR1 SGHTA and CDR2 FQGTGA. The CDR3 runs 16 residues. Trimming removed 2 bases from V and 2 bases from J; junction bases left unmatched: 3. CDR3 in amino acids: CASSLLGTGAGNTIYF. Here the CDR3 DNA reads TGTGCCAGCAGCTTATTGGGGACAGGGGCTGGAAACACCATATATTTT. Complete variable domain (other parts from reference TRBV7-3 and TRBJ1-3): GAGVSQTPSNKVTEKGKYVELRCDPISGHTALYWYRQSLGQGPEFLIYFQGTGAADDSGLPNDRFFAVRPEGSVSTLKIQRTERGDSAVYLCASSLLGTGAGNTIYFGEGSWLTVV.

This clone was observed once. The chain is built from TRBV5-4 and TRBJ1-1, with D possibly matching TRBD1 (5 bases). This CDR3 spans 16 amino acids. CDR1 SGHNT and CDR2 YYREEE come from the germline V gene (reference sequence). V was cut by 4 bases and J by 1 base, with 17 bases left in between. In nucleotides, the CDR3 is TGTGCCAGCAGCCCCCCCCCGGGACTAGGGAACACTGAAGCTTTCTTT. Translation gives CASSPPPGLGNTEAFF.

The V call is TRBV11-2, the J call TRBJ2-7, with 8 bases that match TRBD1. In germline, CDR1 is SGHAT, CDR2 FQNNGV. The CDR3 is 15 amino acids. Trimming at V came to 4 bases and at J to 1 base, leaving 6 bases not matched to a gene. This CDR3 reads CASSSRDRLSYEQYF. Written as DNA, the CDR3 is TGTGCCAGCAGCTCCCGGGACAGGCTTTCCTACGAGCAGTACTTC.

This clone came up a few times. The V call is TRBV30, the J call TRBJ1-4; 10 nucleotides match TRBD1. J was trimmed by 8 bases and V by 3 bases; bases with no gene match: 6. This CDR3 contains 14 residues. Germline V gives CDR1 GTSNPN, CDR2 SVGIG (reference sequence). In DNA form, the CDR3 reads TGTGCCTGGAGACAAAGACAGGGGGCGGAAAAACTGTTTTTT. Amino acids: CAWRQRQGAEKLFF.

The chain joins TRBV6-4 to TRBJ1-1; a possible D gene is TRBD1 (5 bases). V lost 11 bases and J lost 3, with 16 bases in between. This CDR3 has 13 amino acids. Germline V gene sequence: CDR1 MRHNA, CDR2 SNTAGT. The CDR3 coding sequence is TGTGCCCGCCCCAGGGTTTGGGACACTGAAGCTTTCTTT. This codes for CARPRVWDTEAFF.

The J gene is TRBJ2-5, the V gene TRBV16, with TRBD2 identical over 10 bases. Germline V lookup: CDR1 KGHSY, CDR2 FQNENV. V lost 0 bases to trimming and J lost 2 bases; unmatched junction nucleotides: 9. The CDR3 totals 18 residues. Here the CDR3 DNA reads TGTGCCAGCAGCCAATCTTCCCTTAGCGGGGGGCATCAAGAGACCCAGTACTTC. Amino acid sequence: CASSQSSLSGGHQETQYF.

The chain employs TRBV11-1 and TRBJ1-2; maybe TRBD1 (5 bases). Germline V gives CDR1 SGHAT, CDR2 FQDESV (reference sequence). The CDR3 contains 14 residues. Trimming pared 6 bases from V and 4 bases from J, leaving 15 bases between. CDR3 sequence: CASRPATGGYGYTF. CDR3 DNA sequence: TGTGCCAGCAGACCAGCGACGGGGGGCTATGGCTACACCTTC. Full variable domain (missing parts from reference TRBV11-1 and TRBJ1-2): EAEVAQSPRYKITEKSQAVAFWCDPISGHATLYWYRQILGQGPELLVQFQDESVVDDSQLPKDRFSAERLKGVDSTLKIQPAELGDSAMYLCASRPATGGYGYTFGSGTRLTVV.

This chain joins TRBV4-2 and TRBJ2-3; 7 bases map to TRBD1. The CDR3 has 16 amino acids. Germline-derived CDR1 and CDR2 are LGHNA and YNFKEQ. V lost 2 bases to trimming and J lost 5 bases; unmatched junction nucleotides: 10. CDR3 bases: TGTGCCAGCAGCCAAAGAGGACGACAGGGAGAAGATACGCAGTATTTT. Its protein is CASSQRGRQGEDTQYF.